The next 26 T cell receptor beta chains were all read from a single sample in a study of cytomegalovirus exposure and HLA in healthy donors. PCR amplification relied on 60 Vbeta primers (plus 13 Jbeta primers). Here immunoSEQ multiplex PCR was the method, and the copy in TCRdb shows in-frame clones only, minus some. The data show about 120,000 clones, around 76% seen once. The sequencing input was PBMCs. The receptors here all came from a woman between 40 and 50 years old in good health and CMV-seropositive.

The CDR3: CASSPGHASQPQHF. As DNA, the CDR3 is TGTGCCAGCAGCCCGGGACACGCGAGCCAGCCCCAGCATTTT. V gene TRBV9 combines with J gene TRBJ1-5; perhaps TRBD1 as D (6 bases). CDR3 length equals 14 residues. Trimming pared 4 bases from V and 7 bases from J, leaving 15 bases between. CDR1 and CDR2 (germline): SGDLS, YYNGEE. The variable domain in full, with the rest retrieved from reference TRBV9 and TRBJ1-5, is DSGVTQTPKHLITATGQRVTLRCSPRSGDLSVYWYQQSLDQGLQFLIQYYNGEERAKGNILERFSAQQFPDLHSELNLSSLELGDSALYFCASSPGHASQPQHFGDGTRLSIL.

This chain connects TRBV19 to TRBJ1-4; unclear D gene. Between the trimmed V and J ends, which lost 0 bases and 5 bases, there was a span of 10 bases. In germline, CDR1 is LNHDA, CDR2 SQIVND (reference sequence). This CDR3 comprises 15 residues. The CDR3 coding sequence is TGTGCCAGTAGTATAGAATTCGGGAGGAATGAAAAACTGTTTTTT. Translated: CASSIEFGRNEKLFF.

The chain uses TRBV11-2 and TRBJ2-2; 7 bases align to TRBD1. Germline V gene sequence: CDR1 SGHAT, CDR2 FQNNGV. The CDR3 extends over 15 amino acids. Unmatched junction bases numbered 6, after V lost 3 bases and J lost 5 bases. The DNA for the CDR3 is TGTGCCAGCAGCTTTTTCTTACAGGGGACCGGGGAGCTGTTTTTT. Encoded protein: CASSFFLQGTGELFF.

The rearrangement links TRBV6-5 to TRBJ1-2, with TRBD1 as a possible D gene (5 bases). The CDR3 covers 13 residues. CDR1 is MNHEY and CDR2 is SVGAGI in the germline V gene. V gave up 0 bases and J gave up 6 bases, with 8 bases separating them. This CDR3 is CASSYSNRHGYTF. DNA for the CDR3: TGTGCCAGCAGTTACTCGAACAGGCATGGCTACACCTTC.

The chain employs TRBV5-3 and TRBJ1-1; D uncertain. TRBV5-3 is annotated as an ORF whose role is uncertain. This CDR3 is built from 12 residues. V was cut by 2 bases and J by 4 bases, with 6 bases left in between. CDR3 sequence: CARSFRGTEAFF. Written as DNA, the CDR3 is TGTGCCAGAAGCTTTAGAGGCACTGAAGCTTTCTTT.

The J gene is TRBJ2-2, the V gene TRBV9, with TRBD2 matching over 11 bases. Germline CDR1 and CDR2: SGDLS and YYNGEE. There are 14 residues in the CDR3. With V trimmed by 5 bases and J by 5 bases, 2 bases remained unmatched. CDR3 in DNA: TGTGCCAGCAGGGGACTAGCGGAGACCGGGGAGCTGTTTTTT. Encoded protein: CASRGLAETGELFF.

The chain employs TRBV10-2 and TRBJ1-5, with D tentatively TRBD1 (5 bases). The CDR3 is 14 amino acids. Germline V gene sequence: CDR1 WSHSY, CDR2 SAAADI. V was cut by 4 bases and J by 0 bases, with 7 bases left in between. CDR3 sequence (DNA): TGCGCCAGCAGTGGGGGGGATAGCAATCAGCCCCAGCATTTT. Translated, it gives CASSGGDSNQPQHF.

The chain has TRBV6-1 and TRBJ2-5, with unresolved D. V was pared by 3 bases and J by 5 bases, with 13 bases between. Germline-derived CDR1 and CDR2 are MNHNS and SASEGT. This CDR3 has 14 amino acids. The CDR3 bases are TGTGCCAGCAGTGATAGGCGGTTCTCGGAGACCCAGTACTTC. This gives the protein CASSDRRFSETQYF.

The CDR3 DNA follows: TGCGCCAGCATCGTCCACGAGCAGTACTTC. Amino acid sequence: CASIVHEQYF. The chain recombines TRBV10-1 with TRBJ2-7; the D is unclear. The germline V and J ends were trimmed by 7 bases and 5 bases, with 6 bases remaining between them. The CDR3 consists of 10 residues. Germline CDR1 reads WNHNN; CDR2 reads SYGVQD (reference sequence).

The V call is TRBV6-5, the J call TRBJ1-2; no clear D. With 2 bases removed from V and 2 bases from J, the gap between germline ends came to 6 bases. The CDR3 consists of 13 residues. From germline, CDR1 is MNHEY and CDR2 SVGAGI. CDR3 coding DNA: TGTGCCAGCAGTTACGAGCTCAACTATGGCTACACCTTC. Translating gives CASSYELNYGYTF.

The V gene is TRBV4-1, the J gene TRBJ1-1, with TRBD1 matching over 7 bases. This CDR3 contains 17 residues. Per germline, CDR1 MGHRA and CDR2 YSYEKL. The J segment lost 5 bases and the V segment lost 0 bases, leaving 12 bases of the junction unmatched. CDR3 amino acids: CASSQEKRGRFGTEAFF. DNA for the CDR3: TGCGCCAGCAGCCAAGAGAAAAGGGGGCGTTTCGGGACTGAAGCTTTCTTT.

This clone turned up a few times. The CDR3 loop reads CASISGIAPGSEAFF. In DNA form, the CDR3 reads TGTGCCAGCATATCGGGGATAGCCCCCGGGTCTGAAGCTTTCTTT. This sequence joins TRBV6-1 and TRBJ1-1; D uncertain. Trimming left V 7 bases short and J 6 bases short, with 21 bases between. The CDR3 runs 15 residues. CDR1 is MNHNS, CDR2 SASEGT, per germline.

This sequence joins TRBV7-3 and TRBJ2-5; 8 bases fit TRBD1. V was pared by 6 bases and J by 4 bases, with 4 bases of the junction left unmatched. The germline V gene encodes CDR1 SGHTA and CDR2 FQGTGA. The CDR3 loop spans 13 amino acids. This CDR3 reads CASSRGTGETQYF. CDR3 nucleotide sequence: TGTGCCAGCAGTCGCGGGACAGGAGAGACCCAGTACTTC.

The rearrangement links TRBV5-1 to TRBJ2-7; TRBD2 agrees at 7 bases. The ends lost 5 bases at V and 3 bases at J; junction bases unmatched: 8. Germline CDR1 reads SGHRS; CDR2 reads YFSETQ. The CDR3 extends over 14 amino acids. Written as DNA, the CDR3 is TGCGCCAGCAGGTACACCCGGGACTACTACGAGCAGTACTTC. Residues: CASRYTRDYYEQYF.

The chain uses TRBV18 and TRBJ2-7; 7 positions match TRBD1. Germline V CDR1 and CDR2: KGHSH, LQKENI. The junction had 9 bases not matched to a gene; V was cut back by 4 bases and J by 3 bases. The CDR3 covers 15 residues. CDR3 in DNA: TGTGCCAGCTCACTTACGGGACAGACTAACTACGAGCAGTACTTC. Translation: CASSLTGQTNYEQYF. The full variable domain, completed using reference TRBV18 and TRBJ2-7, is NAGVMQNPRHLVRRRGQEARLRCSPMKGHSHVYWYRQLPEEGLKFMVYLQKENIIDESGMPKERFSAEFPKEGPSILRIQQVVRGDSAAYFCASSLTGQTNYEQYFGPGTRLTVT.

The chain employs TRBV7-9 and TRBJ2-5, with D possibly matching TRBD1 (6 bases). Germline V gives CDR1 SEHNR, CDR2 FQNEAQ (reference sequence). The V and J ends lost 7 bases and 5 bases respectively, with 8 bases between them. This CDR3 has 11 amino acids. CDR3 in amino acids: CASTDRETQYF. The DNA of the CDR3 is TGTGCCAGCACTGACAGGGAGACCCAGTACTTC.

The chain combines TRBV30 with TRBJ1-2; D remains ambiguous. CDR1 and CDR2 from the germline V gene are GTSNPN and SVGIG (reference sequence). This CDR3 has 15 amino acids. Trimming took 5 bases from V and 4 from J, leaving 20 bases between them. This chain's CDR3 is CAWVAAGPSFYGYTF. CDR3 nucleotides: TGTGCCTGGGTAGCGGCCGGTCCAAGTTTCTATGGCTACACCTTC.

As DNA, the CDR3 is TGTGCCAGCAGCTTAGGGCGGGGGGGGAAGTTTGAAGGAGCTTTCTTT. Translating it yields CASSLGRGGKFEGAFF. The V and J genes are TRBV11-2 and TRBJ1-1; a possible D gene is TRBD1 (5 bases). Trimming removed 1 base from V and 10 bases from J, with 22 bases in between. This CDR3 is built from 16 residues. The germline V gene encodes CDR1 SGHAT and CDR2 FQNNGV.

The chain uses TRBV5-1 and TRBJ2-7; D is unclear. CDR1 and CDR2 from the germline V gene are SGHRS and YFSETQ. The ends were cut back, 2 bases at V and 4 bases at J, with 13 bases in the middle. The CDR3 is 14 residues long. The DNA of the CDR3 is TGCGCCAGCAGCTTACAGCCATCAACTTACGAGCAGTACTTC. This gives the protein CASSLQPSTYEQYF.

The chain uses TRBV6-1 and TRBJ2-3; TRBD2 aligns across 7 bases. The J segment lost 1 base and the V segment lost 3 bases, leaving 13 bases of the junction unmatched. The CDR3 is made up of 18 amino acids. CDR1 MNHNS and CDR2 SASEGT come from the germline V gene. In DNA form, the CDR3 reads TGTGCCAGCAGTGAGGGCCCCTACCCAGCGGGGCGCACAGATACGCAGTATTTT. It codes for CASSEGPYPAGRTDTQYF.

The CDR3 reads CASSLLSDRRNTEAFF. The CDR3 DNA sequence: TGTGCCAGCAGCTTATTGTCGGACAGGAGAAACACTGAAGCTTTCTTT. The chain joins TRBV7-9 to TRBJ1-1; 7 bases match TRBD1. V dropped 2 bases and J dropped 2; count of bases not matched to a gene: 8. Germline V CDR1 and CDR2: SEHNR, FQNEAQ (reference sequence). The CDR3 has 16 residues.

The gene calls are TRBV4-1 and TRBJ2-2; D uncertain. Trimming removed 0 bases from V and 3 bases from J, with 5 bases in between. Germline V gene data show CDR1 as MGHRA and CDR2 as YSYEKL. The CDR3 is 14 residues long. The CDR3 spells CASSQDRYTGELFF. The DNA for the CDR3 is TGCGCCAGCAGCCAAGATCGTTACACCGGGGAGCTGTTTTTT.

The CDR3 loop reads CASSESRGGRVNTEAFF. The DNA for the CDR3 is TGCGCCAGCAGTGAGTCAAGAGGGGGTAGGGTGAACACTGAAGCTTTCTTT. The chain employs TRBV10-1 and TRBJ1-1, with D possibly TRBD1 on 6 matching bases. Looked up from germline, CDR1 is WNHNN and CDR2 is SYGVQD (reference sequence). There are 17 residues in the CDR3. V shed 0 bases and J shed 0 bases, with 14 bases lying between them.

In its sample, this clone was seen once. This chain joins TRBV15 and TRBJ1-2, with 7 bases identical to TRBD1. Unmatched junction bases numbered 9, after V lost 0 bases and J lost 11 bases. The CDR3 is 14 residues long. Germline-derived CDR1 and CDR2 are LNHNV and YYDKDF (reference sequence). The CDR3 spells CATSRDLGTVWYTF. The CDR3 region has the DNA TGTGCCACCAGCAGAGATCTCGGGACAGTGTGGTACACCTTC.

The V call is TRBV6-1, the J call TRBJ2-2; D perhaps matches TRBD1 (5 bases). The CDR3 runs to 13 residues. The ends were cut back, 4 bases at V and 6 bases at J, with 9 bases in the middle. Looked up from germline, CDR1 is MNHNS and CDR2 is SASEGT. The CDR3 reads CASSARAAGELFF. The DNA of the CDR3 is TGTGCCAGCAGTGCCAGGGCGGCCGGGGAGCTGTTTTTT.

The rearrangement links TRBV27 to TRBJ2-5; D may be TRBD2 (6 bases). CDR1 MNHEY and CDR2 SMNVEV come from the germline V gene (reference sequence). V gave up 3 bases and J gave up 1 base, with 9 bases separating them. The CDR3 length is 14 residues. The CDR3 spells CASSLAGTQETQYF. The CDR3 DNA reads TGTGCCAGCAGTTTGGCGGGGACCCAAGAGACCCAGTACTTC.